This TCR beta chain was sequenced in a study of lymphopenia after photon versus proton radiotherapy. Overall study results and limits: Better survival with proton therapy was suggested as possible, not demonstrated.

The ends were cut back, 5 bases at V and 4 bases at J, with 10 bases in the middle. CDR1 is MGHDK, CDR2 SYGVNS, per germline. The CDR3 has 13 amino acids. Only a few counts were recorded for this clone. The target antigen is unknown. Profiled with immunoSEQ multiplex PCR; TCRdb holds only in-frame clones, not every one. The table has tens of thousands of clones, 80% to 90% seen once. Here the sequenced sample was peripheral blood, taken from a patient treated with proton-based radiotherapy. The rearrangement joins TRBV25-1 to TRBJ2-3; possible D gene TRBD1, 5 bases. The receptor was isolated from a woman in her seventies with pancreatic cancer. Some clones in this sample may be carry-over from other donors' samples. CDR3 sequence: CASSRQGADTQYF. The CDR3 region has the DNA TGTGCCAGCAGTCGGCAGGGCGCAGATACGCAGTATTTT.